These T cell receptor beta chains were read from a single sample in a study of early T cells in non-severe SARS-CoV-2 infection. TCRdb reanalysed the 5' RACE reads using MiXCR and keeps one entry per CDR3 protein. The sample shows about 87,000 distinct CDR3 sequences, around 13% of them seen only once. The source material was whole blood. Every receptor here comes from an adult who was a healthcare worker with PCR-confirmed SARS-CoV-2 infection or an uninfected control (not recorded which). CDR3s include the opening cysteine and the closing phenylalanine or tryptophan. The order of the fields is J gene, V gene, CDR3 protein.

TRBJ2-7 | TRBV7-2 | CASSAGQGAYEQYF
TRBJ2-4 | TRBV11-2 | CASSLVSTQGNIQYF
TRBJ1-2 | TRBV10-2 | CASAGWLTGVCGYTF
TRBJ2-7 | TRBV6-5 | CASSRQVSGGGYEQYF
TRBJ2-3 | TRBV11-2 | CASSPLGRTDTQYF
TRBJ2-2 | TRBV7-6 | CASSLPRNTGELFF
TRBJ1-3 | TRBV12-3/TRBV12-4 | CASSLYGSSGNTIYF
TRBJ2-3 | TRBV7-9 | CASSQSPRDTQYF
TRBJ2-7 | TRBV28 | CASSFASGAYEQYF
TRBJ2-7 | TRBV7-9 | CASSLGPEGTYEQYF
TRBJ2-1 | TRBV2 | CASSAELSSYNEQFF
TRBJ2-3 | TRBV10-3 | CAISSPGSGTDTQYF
TRBJ1-1 | TRBV28 | CVSSFLDRATEAFF
TRBJ2-3 | TRBV7-9 | CASSLTSGVSDTQYF
TRBJ2-7 | TRBV7-2 | CASSYTGGSYEQYF
TRBJ2-3 | TRBV4-1 | CASSQGQSDTQYF
TRBJ2-1 | TRBV4-3 | CASSQDDEQFF
TRBJ1-2 | TRBV7-9 | CASSPDRGQSNYSYTF
TRBJ2-1 | TRBV11-2 | CASSPRTSGLYNEQFF
TRBJ2-3 | TRBV24-1 | CATSSRRDQSSTDTQYF
TRBJ2-5 | TRBV6-1 | CASSQSPGETQYF